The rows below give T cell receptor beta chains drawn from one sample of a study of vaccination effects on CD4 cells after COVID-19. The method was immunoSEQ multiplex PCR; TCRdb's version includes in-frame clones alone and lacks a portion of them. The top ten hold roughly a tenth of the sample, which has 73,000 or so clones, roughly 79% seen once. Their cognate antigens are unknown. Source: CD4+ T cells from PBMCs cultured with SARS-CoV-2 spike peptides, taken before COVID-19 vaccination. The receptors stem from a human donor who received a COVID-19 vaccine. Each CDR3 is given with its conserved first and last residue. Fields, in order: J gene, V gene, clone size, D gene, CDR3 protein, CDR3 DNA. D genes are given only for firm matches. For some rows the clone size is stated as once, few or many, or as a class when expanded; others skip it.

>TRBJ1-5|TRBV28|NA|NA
CASSLTLGLHF
TGTGCCAGCAGTTTAACCCTCGGGTTGCATTTT
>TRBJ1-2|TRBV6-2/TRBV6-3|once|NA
CASSYSQGVGYGYTF
TGTGCCAGCAGTTACTCTCAGGGTGTGGGCTATGGCTACACCTTC
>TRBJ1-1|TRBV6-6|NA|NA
CASSYREVGAFF
TGTGCCAGCAGTTACAGGGAAGTAGGAGCTTTCTTT
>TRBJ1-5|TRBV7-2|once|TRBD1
CASSWTGNQPQHF
TGTGCCAGCAGCTGGACAGGGAATCAGCCCCAGCATTTT
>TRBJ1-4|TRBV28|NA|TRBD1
CASSGAGTGDEKLFF
TGTGCCAGCAGCGGGGCCGGGACAGGGGACGAAAAACTGTTTTTT
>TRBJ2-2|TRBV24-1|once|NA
CATSDFGFSNTGELFF
TGTGCCACCAGTGATTTTGGGTTTTCGAACACCGGGGAGCTGTTTTTT
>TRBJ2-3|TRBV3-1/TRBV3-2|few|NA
CASSLGLGTDTQYF
TGTGCCAGCAGCCTAGGACTCGGCACAGATACGCAGTATTTT
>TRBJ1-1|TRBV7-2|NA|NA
CASSLVGRDTEAFF
TGTGCCAGCAGCTTAGTGGGGCGGGACACTGAAGCTTTCTTT
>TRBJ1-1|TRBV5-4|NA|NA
CASSPPGLRNTEAFF
TGTGCCAGCAGCCCACCGGGACTGAGAAACACTGAAGCTTTCTTT
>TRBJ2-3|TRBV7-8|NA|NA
CASSPYLMRAGDTQYF
TGTGCCAGCAGCCCCTATCTTATGAGGGCGGGAGATACGCAGTATTTT
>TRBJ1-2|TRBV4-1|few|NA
CASRSGTDKARGGYTF
TGCGCCAGCAGATCCGGGACGGATAAGGCTCGGGGCGGCTACACCTTC
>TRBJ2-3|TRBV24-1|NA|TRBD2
CATQDGTRWFTDTQYF
TGTGCCACCCAAGACGGGACTAGATGGTTCACAGATACGCAGTATTTT
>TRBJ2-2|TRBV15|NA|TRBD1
CATSTRTGPTPGELFF
TGTGCCACCAGCACACGGACAGGACCAACACCGGGTGAGCTGTTTTTT
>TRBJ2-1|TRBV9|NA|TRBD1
CASSSRGFNNEQFF
TGTGCCAGCAGCTCCAGGGGGTTTAACAATGAGCAGTTCTTC
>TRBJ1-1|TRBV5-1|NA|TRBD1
CASRLSTGSDTEAFF
TGCGCCAGCAGACTCTCGACAGGGAGTGACACTGAAGCTTTCTTT
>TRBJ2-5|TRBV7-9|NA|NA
CASSYPGIRETQYF
TGTGCCAGCAGCTACCCCGGTATTCGGGAGACCCAGTACTTC
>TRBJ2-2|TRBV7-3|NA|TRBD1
CASRGQGNTGELFF
TGTGCCAGCAGGGGACAGGGCAACACCGGGGAGCTGTTTTTT
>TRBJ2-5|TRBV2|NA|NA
CASSGNRQETQYF
TGTGCCAGCAGTGGGAACAGGCAAGAGACCCAGTACTTC
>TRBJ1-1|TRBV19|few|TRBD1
CASSPGQRGFFNTEAFF
TGTGCCAGCTCCCCGGGACAGAGAGGTTTCTTTAACACTGAAGCTTTCTTT
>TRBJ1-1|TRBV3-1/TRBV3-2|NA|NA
CASSHRRATEAFF
TGTGCCAGCAGCCATAGGAGGGCCACTGAAGCTTTCTTT
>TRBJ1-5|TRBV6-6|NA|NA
CASSYEWEQPQHF
TGTGCCAGCAGTTACGAATGGGAACAGCCCCAGCATTTT
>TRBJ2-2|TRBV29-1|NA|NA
CSGLRSGGELFF
TGCAGCGGTCTTCGGAGTGGCGGGGAGCTGTTTTTT
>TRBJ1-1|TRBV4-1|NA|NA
CASSQQGVVTEAFF
TGCGCCAGCAGCCAACAGGGTGTGGTCACTGAAGCTTTCTTT
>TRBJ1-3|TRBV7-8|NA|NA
CASSLERISGNTIYF
TGTGCCAGCAGCTTAGAACGGATCTCTGGAAACACCATATATTTT
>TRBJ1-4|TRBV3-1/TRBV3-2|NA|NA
CASSQVIRRNNEKLFF
TGTGCCAGCAGCCAAGTAATACGGAGGAATAATGAAAAACTGTTTTTT
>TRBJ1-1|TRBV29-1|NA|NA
CSVARPNTEAFF
TGCAGCGTTGCACGGCCGAACACTGAAGCTTTCTTT
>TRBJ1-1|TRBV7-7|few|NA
CASSLVTRGTEAFF
TGTGCCAGCAGCTTAGTTACACGGGGCACTGAAGCTTTCTTT
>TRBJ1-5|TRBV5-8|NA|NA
CASSRDGYSNQPQHF
TGTGCCAGCAGCAGGGACGGCTATAGCAATCAGCCCCAGCATTTT
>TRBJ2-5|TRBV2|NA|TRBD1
CASSVQGLQTQYF
TGTGCCAGCAGTGTACAGGGGTTGCAGACCCAGTACTTC
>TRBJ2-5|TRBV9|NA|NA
CASSADDSQETQYF
TGTGCCAGCAGCGCCGATGACAGTCAAGAGACCCAGTACTTC
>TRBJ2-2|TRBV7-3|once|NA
CASSRSGTGELFF
TGTGCCAGCAGCCGTAGCGGCACCGGGGAGCTGTTTTTT
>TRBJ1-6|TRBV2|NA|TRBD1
CASRGTAANSPLHF
TGTGCCAGCAGGGGGACAGCAGCCAATTCACCCCTCCACTTT
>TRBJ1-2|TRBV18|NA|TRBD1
CASSPDRGDYGYTF
TGTGCCAGCTCACCAGACAGGGGTGACTATGGCTACACCTTC
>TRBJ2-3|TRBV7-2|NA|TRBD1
CASSPGQASPKTQYF
TGTGCCAGCAGCCCTGGACAGGCCTCACCCAAAACGCAGTATTTT
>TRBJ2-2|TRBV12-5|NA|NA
CASGLRGKGLSPTGELFF
TGTGCTAGTGGCCTGAGGGGAAAGGGGTTATCACCTACCGGGGAGCTGTTTTTT
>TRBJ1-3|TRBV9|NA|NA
CASSVGLSGNTIYF
TGTGCCAGCAGCGTAGGGCTTTCTGGAAACACCATATATTTT
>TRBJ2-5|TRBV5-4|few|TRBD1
CASSFSTGGETQYF
TGTGCCAGCAGCTTCTCTACAGGGGGGGAGACCCAGTACTTC
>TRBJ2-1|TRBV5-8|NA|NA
CASSPKPRGHNLLPYNEQFF
TGTGCCAGCAGCCCGAAACCACGGGGACACAACCTTCTCCCCTACAATGAGCAGTTCTTC
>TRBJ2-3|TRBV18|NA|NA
CASSPPGSDTQYF
TGTGCCAGCTCACCACCGGGTTCGGATACGCAGTATTTT
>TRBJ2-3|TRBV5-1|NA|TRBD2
CASSSAVPGLAGGSDTQYF
TGCGCCAGCAGCTCCGCAGTCCCGGGACTAGCGGGGGGATCAGATACGCAGTATTTT
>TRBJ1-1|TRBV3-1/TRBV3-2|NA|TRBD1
CASSSSRTGVRTEAFF
TGTGCCAGCAGCTCAAGTCGGACAGGGGTTCGAACTGAAGCTTTCTTT
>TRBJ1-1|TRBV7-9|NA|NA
CASRLDIGVNTEAFF
TGTGCCAGCAGATTGGACATCGGAGTGAACACTGAAGCTTTCTTT
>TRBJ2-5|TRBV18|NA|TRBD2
CASSPKTGLAVTQETQYF
TGTGCCAGCTCACCAAAAACGGGACTAGCGGTGACACAAGAGACCCAGTACTTC
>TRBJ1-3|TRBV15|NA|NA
CATSRESGLSGNTIYF
TGTGCCACCAGCAGAGAGTCAGGGCTCTCTGGAAACACCATATATTTT
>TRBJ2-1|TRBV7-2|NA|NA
CASSLKETGLPYNEQFF
TGTGCCAGCAGCTTGAAGGAGACAGGACTCCCCTACAATGAGCAGTTCTTC
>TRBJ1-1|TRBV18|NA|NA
CASSRDGEAFF
TGTGCCAGCTCACGGGACGGGGAAGCTTTCTTT
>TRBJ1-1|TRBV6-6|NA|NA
CASSYSIKGQNEAFF
TGTGCCAGCAGTTACTCGATTAAGGGGCAGAATGAAGCTTTCTTT
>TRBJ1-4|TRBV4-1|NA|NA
CASSQDVESKLFF
TGCGCCAGCAGCCAAGATGTGGAGAGTAAACTGTTTTTT
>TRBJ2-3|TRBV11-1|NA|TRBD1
CASSLDPGQGTDTQYF
TGTGCCAGCAGCTTAGATCCGGGACAGGGCACAGATACGCAGTATTTT
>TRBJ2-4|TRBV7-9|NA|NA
CASSLAGASKNIQYF
TGTGCCAGCAGCTTAGCGGGGGCCAGCAAAAACATTCAGTACTTC
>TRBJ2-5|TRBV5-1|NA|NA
CASSWDDLQETQYF
TGCGCCAGCAGCTGGGATGATCTTCAAGAGACCCAGTACTTC
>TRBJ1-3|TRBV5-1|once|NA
CASASAFGNTIYF
TGCGCCAGCGCTAGTGCTTTTGGAAACACCATATATTTT
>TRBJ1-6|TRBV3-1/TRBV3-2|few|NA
CASTPRLGASDNSPLHF
TGTGCCAGCACGCCGAGGTTAGGGGCTAGTGATAATTCACCCCTCCACTTT
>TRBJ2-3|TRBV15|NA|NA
CATSRGGTLGTDTQYF
TGTGCCACCAGCAGAGGGGGGACCTTGGGCACAGATACGCAGTATTTT